This paragraph reports one T cell receptor (beta chain). This specimen belongs to a study of blood T cell repertoires in COVID-19. The CDR3 is made up of 12 amino acids. The table came from immunoSEQ multiplex PCR; TCRdb's copy has only in-frame clones and leaves some out. The sample lists about 190,000 clones, just under 80% seen once, with roughly 2.8% in the top ten. The source material was peripheral blood. The J gene is TRBJ2-7, the V gene TRBV21-1; the table's TRBD2 call for D was not verified on the DNA. TRBV21-1 is a documented pseudogene. The receptor was isolated from a woman older than 75 with active or convalescent COVID-19. This chain's CDR3 is CASSTGGYEQYF. The CDR3 region has the DNA TGTGCCAGCAGCACCGGGGGCTACGAGCAGTACTTC.